This T cell receptor beta chain was sequenced during a study of shared clonotypes between healthy human individuals. Study findings and constraints: Though the depth was large, rarefaction showed that sorted-subset sequencing was incomplete.

This clone has only a few counts. No antigen is known for it. The CDR3 runs to 15 residues. V lost 0 bases to trimming and J lost 3 bases; unmatched junction nucleotides: 3. CDR1 is SGHRS and CDR2 is YFSETQ in the germline V gene. Clones were sequenced by immunoSEQ multiplex PCR, and TCRdb holds only the in-frame ones, with some missing. This sample has approximately 110,000 clones, with 67% found just once. Researchers reported that CD8 memory united CD45RO+ cells with CCR7-negative CD45RA+ TemRA cells. The specimen was memory CD8+ T cells sorted from blood. The subset: CD45RO+ cells pooled with CCR7-negative TemRA cells. The V and J genes are TRBV5-1 and TRBJ2-3; 8 nucleotides align to TRBD1. The sequence was collected from a woman aged 30 to 39 in good health. The CDR3 region is CASSLVGQVTDTQYF. Written as DNA, the CDR3 is TGCGCCAGCAGCTTGGTGGGACAGGTAACAGATACGCAGTATTTT.